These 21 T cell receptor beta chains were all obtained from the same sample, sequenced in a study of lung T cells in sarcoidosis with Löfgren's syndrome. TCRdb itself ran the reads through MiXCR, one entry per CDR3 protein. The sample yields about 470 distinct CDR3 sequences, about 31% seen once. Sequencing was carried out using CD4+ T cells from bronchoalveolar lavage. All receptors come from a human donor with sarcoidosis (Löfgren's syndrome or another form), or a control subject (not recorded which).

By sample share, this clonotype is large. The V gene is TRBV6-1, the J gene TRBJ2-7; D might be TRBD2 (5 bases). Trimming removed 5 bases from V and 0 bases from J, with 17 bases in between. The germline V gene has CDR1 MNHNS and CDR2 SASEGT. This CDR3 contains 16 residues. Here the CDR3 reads CASSFGGGGSSYEQYF. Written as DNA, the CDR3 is TGTGCCAGCAGTTTTGGTGGCGGAGGAAGCTCCTACGAGCAGTACTTC.

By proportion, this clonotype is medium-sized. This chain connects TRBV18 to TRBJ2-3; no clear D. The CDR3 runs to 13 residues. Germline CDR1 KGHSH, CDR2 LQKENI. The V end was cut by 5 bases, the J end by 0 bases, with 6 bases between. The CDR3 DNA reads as TGTGCCAGCTCAGCTCCTAGCACAGATACGCAGTATTTT. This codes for CASSAPSTDTQYF.

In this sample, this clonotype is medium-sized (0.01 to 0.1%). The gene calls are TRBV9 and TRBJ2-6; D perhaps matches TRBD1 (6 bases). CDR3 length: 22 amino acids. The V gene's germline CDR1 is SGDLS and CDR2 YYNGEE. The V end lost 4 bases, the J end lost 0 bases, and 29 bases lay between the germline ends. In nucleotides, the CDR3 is TGTGCCAGCAGCCTCCAGTCGCCAGTTCAGGGGTCTCTACGCTCTGGGGCCAACGTCCTGACTTTC. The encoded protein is CASSLQSPVQGSLRSGANVLTF.

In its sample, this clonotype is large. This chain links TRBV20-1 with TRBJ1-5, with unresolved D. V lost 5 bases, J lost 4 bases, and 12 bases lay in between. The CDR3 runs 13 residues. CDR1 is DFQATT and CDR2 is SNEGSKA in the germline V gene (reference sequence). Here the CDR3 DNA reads TGCAGTGCTGAGTCAGGTCATAATCAGCCCCAGCATTTT. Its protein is CSAESGHNQPQHF.

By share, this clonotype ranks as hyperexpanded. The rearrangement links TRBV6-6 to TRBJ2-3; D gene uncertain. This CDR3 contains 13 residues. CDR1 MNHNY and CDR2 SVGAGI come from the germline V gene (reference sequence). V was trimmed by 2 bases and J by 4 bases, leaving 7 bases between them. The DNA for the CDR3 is TGTGCCAGCAGTTACCGAAGGGCAGATACGCAGTATTTT. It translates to CASSYRRADTQYF.

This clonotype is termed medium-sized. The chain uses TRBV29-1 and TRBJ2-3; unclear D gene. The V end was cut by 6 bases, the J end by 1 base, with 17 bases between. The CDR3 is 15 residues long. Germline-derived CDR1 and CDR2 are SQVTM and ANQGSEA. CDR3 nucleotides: TGCAGCGTCCCCCGTTCGGCAGATCGCACAGATACGCAGTATTTT. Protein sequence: CSVPRSADRTDTQYF.

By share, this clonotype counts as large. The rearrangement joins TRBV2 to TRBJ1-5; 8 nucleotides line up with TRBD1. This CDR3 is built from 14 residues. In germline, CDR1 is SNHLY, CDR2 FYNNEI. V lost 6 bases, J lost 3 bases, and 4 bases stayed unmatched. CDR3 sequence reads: CASSGQGPNQPQHF. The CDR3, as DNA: TGTGCCAGCAGCGGACAGGGCCCCAATCAGCCCCAGCATTTT.

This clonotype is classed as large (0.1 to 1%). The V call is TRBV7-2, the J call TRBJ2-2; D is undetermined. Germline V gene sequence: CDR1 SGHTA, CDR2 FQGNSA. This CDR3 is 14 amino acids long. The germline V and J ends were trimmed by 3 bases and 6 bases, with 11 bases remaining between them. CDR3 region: CASSFNRGAGELFF. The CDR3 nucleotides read TGTGCCAGCAGCTTTAACAGAGGTGCCGGGGAGCTGTTTTTT.

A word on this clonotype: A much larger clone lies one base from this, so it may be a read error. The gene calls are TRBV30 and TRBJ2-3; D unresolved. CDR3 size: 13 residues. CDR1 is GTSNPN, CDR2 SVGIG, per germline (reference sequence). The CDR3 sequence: CAWSGLRTDTRYF. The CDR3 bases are TGTGCCTGGAGCGGGCTACGCACAGATACGCGGTATTTT.

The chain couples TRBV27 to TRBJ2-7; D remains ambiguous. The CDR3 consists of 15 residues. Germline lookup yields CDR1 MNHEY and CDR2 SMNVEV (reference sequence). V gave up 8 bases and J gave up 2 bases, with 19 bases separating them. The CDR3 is CASRSSEASAYEQYF. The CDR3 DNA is TGTGCCAGCCGCTCCTCCGAGGCGAGCGCCTACGAGCAGTACTTC.

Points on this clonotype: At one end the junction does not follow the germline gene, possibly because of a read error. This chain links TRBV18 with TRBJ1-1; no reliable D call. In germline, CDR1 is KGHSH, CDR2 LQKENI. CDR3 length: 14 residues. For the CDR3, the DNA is TGTGCCCGCTCGTTAAACGGCGGCGGCACTGAAGCCTTCTTT. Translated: CARSLNGGGTEAFF.

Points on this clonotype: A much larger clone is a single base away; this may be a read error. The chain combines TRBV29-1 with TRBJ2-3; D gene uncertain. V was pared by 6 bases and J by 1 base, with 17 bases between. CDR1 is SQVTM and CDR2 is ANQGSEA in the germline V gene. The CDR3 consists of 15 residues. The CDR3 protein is CSVLRSADRTDTQYF. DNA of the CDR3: TGCAGCGTCCTCCGTTCGGCAGATCGCACAGATACGCAGTATTTT.

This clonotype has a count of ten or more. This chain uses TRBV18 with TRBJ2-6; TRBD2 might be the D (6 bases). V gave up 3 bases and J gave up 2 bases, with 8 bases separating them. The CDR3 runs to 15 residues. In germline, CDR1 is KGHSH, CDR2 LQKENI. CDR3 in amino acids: CASSPGGAGANVLTF. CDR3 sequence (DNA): TGTGCCAGCTCACCCGGCGGGGCTGGGGCCAACGTCCTGACTTTC.

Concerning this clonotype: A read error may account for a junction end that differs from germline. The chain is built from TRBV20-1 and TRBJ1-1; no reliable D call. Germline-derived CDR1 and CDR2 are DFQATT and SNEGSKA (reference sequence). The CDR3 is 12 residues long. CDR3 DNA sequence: TGCGGTGCCACCGGGAGAGACACTGAAGCTTTCTTT. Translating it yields CGATGRDTEAFF.

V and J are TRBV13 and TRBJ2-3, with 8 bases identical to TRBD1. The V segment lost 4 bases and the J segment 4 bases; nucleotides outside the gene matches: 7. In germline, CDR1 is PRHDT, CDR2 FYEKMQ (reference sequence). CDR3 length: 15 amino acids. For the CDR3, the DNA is TGTGCCAGCAGCTCATCAGGACAGGGTCCAGATACGCAGTATTTT. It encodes CASSSSGQGPDTQYF.

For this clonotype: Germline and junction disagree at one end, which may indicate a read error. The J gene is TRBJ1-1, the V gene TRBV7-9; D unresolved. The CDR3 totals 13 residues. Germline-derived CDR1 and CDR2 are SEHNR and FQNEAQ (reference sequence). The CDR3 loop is CASSGSRMGEAFF. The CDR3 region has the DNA TGCGCCAGCAGCGGATCCAGGATGGGTGAAGCTTTCTTT.

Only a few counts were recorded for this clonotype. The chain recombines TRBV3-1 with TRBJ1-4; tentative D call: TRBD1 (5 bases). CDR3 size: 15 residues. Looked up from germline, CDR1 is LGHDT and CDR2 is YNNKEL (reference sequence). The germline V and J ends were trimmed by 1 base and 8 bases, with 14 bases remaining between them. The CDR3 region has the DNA TGTGCCAGCAGCCAAGCCGGGGGTATTCGCGAAAAACTGTTTTTT. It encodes CASSQAGGIREKLFF.

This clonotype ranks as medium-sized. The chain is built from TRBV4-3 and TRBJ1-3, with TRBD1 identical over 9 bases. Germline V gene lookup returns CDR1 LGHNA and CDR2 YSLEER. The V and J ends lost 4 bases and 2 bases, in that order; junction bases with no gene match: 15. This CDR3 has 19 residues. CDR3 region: CASSLYATRDRDAGNTIYF. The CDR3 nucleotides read TGCGCCAGCAGCCTATACGCAACTCGGGACAGGGACGCTGGAAACACCATATATTTT.

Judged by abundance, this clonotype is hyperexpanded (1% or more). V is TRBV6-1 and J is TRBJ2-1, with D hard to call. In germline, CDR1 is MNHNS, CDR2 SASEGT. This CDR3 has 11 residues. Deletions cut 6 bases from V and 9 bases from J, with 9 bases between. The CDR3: CASREVTEQFF. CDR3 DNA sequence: TGTGCCAGCAGAGAGGTTACTGAGCAGTTCTTC.

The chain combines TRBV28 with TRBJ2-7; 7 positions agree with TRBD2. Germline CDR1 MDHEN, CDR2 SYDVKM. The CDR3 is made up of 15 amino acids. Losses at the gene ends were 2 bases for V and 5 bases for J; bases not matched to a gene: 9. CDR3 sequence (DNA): TGTGCCAGCAGTTTAGAGCGGGGATGGGCCCACGAGCAGTACTTC. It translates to CASSLERGWAHEQYF.

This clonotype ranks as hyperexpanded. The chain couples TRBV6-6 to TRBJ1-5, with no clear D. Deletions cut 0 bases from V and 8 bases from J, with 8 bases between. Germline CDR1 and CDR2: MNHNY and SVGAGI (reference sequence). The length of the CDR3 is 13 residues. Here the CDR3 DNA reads TGTGCCAGCAGTTACTCCCCGTGGGAGCCCCAGCATTTT. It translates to CASSYSPWEPQHF.